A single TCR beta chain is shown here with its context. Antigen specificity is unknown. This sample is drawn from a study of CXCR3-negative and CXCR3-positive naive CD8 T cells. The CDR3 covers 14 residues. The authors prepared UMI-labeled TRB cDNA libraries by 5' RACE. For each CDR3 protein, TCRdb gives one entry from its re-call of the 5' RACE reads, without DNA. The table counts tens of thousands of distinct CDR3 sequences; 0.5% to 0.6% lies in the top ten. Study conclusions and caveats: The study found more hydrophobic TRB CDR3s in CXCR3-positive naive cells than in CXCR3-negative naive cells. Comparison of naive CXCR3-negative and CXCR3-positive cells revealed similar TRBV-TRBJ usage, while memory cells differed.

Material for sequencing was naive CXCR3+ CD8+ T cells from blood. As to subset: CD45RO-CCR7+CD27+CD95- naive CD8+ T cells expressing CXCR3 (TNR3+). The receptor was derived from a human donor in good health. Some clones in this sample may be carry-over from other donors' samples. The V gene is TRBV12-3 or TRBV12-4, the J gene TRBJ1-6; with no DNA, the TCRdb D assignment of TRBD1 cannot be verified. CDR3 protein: CASRRDRPESPLHF.